What follows describes a single T cell receptor (beta chain). Antigen specificity is unknown. These data belong to a study of cytomegalovirus exposure and HLA in healthy donors. Study outcomes and limitations: Later analysis showed most CMV-associated TCR beta chains appearing HLA-restricted. As was reported, the classifier diagnosed cytomegalovirus status with high specificity and sensitivity. In an earlier analysis, in roughly 600 donors, most V segments appeared productive either ~90% or ~30% of the time.

The PCR made use of 60 Vbeta and 13 Jbeta primers. Assay used: immunoSEQ multiplex PCR; TCRdb lists only in-frame clones, some missing. The sample contains around 130,000 clones, about 76% of which appear only once. The sample comprised PBMCs. The TCR was taken from a man aged 35 to 55 in good health and CMV-seropositive.

As DNA, the CDR3 is TGTGCCAGCAGCTCTAGCCCGGGGTTAGCCAAAAACATTCAGTACTTC. As protein: CASSSSPGLAKNIQYF. The rearrangement links TRBV11-2 to TRBJ2-4; D might be TRBD2 (5 bases). The V and J ends lost 4 bases and 0 bases respectively, with 13 bases between them. Germline CDR1 reads SGHAT; CDR2 reads FQNNGV. This CDR3 has 16 residues.